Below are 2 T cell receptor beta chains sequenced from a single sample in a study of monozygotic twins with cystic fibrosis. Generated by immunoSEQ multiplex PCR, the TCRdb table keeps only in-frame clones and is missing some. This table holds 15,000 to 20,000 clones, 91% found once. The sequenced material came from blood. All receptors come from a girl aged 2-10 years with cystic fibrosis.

The CDR3 region has the DNA TGTGCCAGCACTAGGACGGTGAACTATGGCTACACCTTC. It encodes CASTRTVNYGYTF. The chain carries TRBV6-1 and TRBJ1-2; no clear D gene. This CDR3 is 13 amino acids long. Germline-derived CDR1 and CDR2 are MNHNS and SASEGT. The V end lost 7 bases, the J end lost 2 bases, and 11 bases lay between the germline ends.

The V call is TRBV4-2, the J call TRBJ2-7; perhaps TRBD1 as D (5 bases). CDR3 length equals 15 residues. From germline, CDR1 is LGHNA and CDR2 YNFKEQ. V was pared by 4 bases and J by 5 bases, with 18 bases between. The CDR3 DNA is TGTGCCAGCAGCCCTCGCAGGGCGAAAAGGGACGAGCAGTACTTC. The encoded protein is CASSPRRAKRDEQYF.